This passage covers 18 T cell receptor beta chains from one sample sequenced in a study of CD8 T cells in Susac syndrome. A quantity of about 0.5 to 1 ug RNA underwent reverse transcription using random hexamers. TCRdb used MiXCR to reprocess the immunoSEQ multiplex PCR reads, holding one entry per CDR3 protein. This table holds fewer than 80,000 distinct CDR3 sequences, approximately 93% found once. The specimen was CD8+ T cells from PBMCs. Every receptor here comes from a human donor with multiple sclerosis.

The chain is built from TRBV15 and TRBJ2-7; D gene unclear. V was shortened by 5 bases and J by 1 base, with 15 bases between the two germline ends. The germline V gene encodes CDR1 LNHNV and CDR2 YYDKDF (reference sequence). The CDR3 is 15 amino acids. The CDR3 region has the DNA TGTGCCACCAGCGAGACAAAGCACAGTTCCTACGAGCAGTACTTC. Protein: CATSETKHSSYEQYF.

The rearrangement uses TRBV29-1 and TRBJ2-3; D uncertain. Trimming took off 4 bases at V and 2 bases at J, with 10 bases between the two ends. This CDR3 is built from 13 residues. CDR1 and CDR2 from the germline V gene are SQVTM and ANQGSEA. The CDR3 nucleotides are TGCAGCGTTGGTGGCAGATCCACAGATACGCAGTATTTT. It yields the protein CSVGGRSTDTQYF.

The chain employs TRBV12-3 or TRBV12-4 and TRBJ2-7; tentatively, D is TRBD1 (6 bases). The CDR3 length is 13 residues. V lost 7 bases, J lost 1 base, and 11 bases lay in between. DNA of the CDR3: TGTGCCAGCACCTCGGACAGTTCCTACGAGCAGTACTTC. The encoded protein is CASTSDSSYEQYF.

This clonotype was counted a single time. The rearrangement uses TRBV5-1 and TRBJ1-1; the D gene is possibly TRBD1 (5 bases). Deletions cut 0 bases from V and 5 bases from J, with 14 bases between. There are 15 residues in the CDR3. Germline V lookup: CDR1 SGHRS, CDR2 YFSETQ. This chain's CDR3 is CASSLAGGVGTEAFF. DNA of the CDR3: TGCGCCAGCAGCTTGGCCGGGGGAGTCGGGACTGAAGCTTTCTTT.

V is TRBV5-1 and J is TRBJ2-7; maybe TRBD1 (6 bases). Trimming stripped 4 bases from V and 5 bases from J, with 16 bases between. Germline V gives CDR1 SGHRS, CDR2 YFSETQ. There are 14 residues in the CDR3. The CDR3 bases are TGCGCCAGCAGCGACCCGGGACATCGGGACGAGCAGTACTTC. The encoded protein is CASSDPGHRDEQYF.

This chain uses TRBV7-9 with TRBJ2-7; tentative D call: TRBD1 (5 bases). This CDR3 contains 14 residues. Germline V gene sequence: CDR1 SEHNR, CDR2 FQNEAQ (reference sequence). V was trimmed by 4 bases and J by 3 bases, leaving 13 bases between them. CDR3 DNA sequence: TGTGCCAGCAGCTACACCGGACATAGCTACGAGCAGTACTTC. Its translation: CASSYTGHSYEQYF.

The chain couples TRBV7-2 to TRBJ2-1, with TRBD2 matching 9 bases. The CDR3 sequence is 16 residues long. Germline CDR1 reads SGHTA; CDR2 reads FQGNSA. Trimming at V came to 5 bases and at J to 3 bases, leaving 8 bases not matched to a gene. The CDR3 is CASSDKAGGIYNEQFF. Here the CDR3 DNA reads TGTGCCAGCAGCGATAAAGCGGGGGGAATCTACAATGAGCAGTTCTTC.

V and J are TRBV9 and TRBJ2-5, with TRBD1 matching over 10 bases. Germline assignment: CDR1 SGDLS and CDR2 YYNGEE. The CDR3 contains 15 residues. Losses at the gene ends were 4 bases for V and 5 bases for J; bases not matched to a gene: 8. For the CDR3, the DNA is TGTGCCAGCAGCCTCGGACAGGGGGATGGGGAGACCCAGTACTTC. Amino acid sequence: CASSLGQGDGETQYF.

The V gene is TRBV25-1, the J gene TRBJ2-5; no clear D. Germline-derived CDR1 and CDR2 are MGHDK and SYGVNS. The CDR3 has 13 residues. V shed 3 bases and J shed 0 bases, with 5 bases lying between them. CDR3 sequence: CASSDGNQETQYF. DNA of the CDR3: TGTGCCAGCAGTGATGGCAACCAAGAGACCCAGTACTTC.

CDR3 amino acids: CASSPTGTGGSWEQFF. In DNA form, the CDR3 reads TGTGCCAGCAGCCCCACCGGGACAGGGGGCTCGTGGGAGCAGTTCTTC. The chain recombines TRBV9 with TRBJ2-1, with 12 bases that match TRBD1. The V gene end was trimmed by 4 bases and the J gene end by 10 bases; junction bases not matched to a gene: 12. Germline V gene data show CDR1 as SGDLS and CDR2 as YYNGEE. This CDR3 has 16 amino acids.

The chain has TRBV27 and TRBJ2-1, with 10 bases that match TRBD2. Germline CDR1 reads MNHEY; CDR2 reads SMNVEV (reference sequence). With 5 bases clipped from V and 6 bases from J, the junction kept 10 bases outside the gene matches. This CDR3 comprises 16 residues. The CDR3 nucleotides are TGTGCCAGCAGTCCTCTAGCGGGAGCGGGGTCCAATGAGCAGTTCTTC. This codes for CASSPLAGAGSNEQFF.

This chain links TRBV5-1 with TRBJ2-7; maybe TRBD1 (6 bases). Between the trimmed V and J ends, which lost 1 base and 2 bases, there was a span of 10 bases. The CDR3 extends over 14 amino acids. Germline CDR1 SGHRS, CDR2 YFSETQ. CDR3 protein: CASSLQDSAYEQYF. In DNA, the CDR3 is TGCGCCAGCAGCTTGCAGGACAGCGCCTACGAGCAGTACTTC.

This chain uses TRBV20-1 with TRBJ2-1; 8 bases match TRBD2. Trimming cost V 0 bases and J 0 bases; bases outside gene matches: 7. Per germline, CDR1 DFQATT and CDR2 SNEGSKA (reference sequence). The CDR3 runs to 17 residues. CDR3 nucleotide sequence: TGCAGTGCTAGAGAAGCGGGGGAGCCGAGCTCCTACAATGAGCAGTTCTTC. It translates to CSAREAGEPSSYNEQFF.

The rearrangement joins TRBV29-1 to TRBJ2-6; 8 positions match TRBD1. Germline V gene data show CDR1 as SQVTM and CDR2 as ANQGSEA. The CDR3 sequence is 17 residues long. The junction had 10 bases not matched to a gene; V was cut back by 5 bases and J by 1 base. The CDR3 sequence is CSVQITGQGSGANVLTF. The CDR3 DNA sequence: TGCAGCGTTCAGATAACCGGACAGGGATCTGGGGCCAACGTCCTGACTTTC.

This chain connects TRBV7-3 to TRBJ2-1; D is undetermined. CDR1 SGHTA and CDR2 FQGTGA come from the germline V gene. Trimming left V 5 bases short and J 3 bases short, with 11 bases between. CDR3 length equals 14 residues. CDR3 sequence (DNA): TGTGCCAGCAGCCCCTCAGTGGGCTACAATGAGCAGTTCTTC. Translating gives CASSPSVGYNEQFF.

This clonotype was found once. The chain combines TRBV20-1 with TRBJ2-2; the D call may be TRBD1 or TRBD2 (5 bases each). Per germline, CDR1 DFQATT and CDR2 SNEGSKA (reference sequence). CDR3 size: 18 residues. Trimming stripped 0 bases from V and 0 bases from J, with 17 bases between. In DNA form, the CDR3 reads TGCAGTGCTAGAGATACAGGCGGCGGGCCCTCGAACACCGGGGAGCTGTTTTTT. Translating it yields CSARDTGGGPSNTGELFF.

The chain has TRBV15 and TRBJ2-2; 9 bases map to TRBD2. J lost 6 bases, V lost 2 bases, and 1 base had no gene match. Germline V CDR1 and CDR2: LNHNV, YYDKDF (reference sequence). This CDR3 region has 14 residues. The CDR3 loop reads CATSRRLAAGELFF. CDR3 nucleotide sequence: TGTGCCACCAGCAGACGACTAGCGGCCGGGGAGCTGTTTTTT.

V is TRBV6-2 or TRBV6-3 and J is TRBJ2-1, with D possibly being TRBD2 (5 bases). This CDR3 is built from 15 residues. The V end lost 8 bases, the J end lost 0 bases, and 14 bases lay between the germline ends. Germline V gives CDR1 MNHEY, CDR2 SVGEGT. The CDR3 loop is CASAPDGGSYNEQFF. Here the CDR3 DNA reads TGTGCCAGCGCCCCGGACGGAGGCTCCTACAATGAGCAGTTCTTC.